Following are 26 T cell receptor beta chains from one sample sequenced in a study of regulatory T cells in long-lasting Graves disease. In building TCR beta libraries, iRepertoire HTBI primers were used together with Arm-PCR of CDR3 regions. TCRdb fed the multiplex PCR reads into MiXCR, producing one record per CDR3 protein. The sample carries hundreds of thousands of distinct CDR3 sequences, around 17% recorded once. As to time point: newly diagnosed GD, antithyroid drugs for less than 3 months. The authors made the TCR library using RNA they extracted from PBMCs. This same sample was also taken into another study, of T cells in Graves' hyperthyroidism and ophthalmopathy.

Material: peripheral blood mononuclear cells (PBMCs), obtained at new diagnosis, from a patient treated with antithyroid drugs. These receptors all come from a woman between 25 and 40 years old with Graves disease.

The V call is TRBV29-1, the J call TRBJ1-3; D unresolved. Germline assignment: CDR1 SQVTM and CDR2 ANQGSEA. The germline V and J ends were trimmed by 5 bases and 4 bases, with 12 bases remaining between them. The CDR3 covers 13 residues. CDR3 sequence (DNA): TGCAGCGTTAAGTTGCAGATCGGAAACACCATATATTTT. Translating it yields CSVKLQIGNTIYF.

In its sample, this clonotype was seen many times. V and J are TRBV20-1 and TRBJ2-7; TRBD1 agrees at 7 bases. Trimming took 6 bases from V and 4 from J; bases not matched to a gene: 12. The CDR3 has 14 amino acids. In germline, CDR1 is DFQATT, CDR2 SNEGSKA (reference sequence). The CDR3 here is CSAPRQGIPYEQYF. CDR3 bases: TGCAGTGCCCCCCGACAGGGAATCCCATACGAGCAGTACTTC.

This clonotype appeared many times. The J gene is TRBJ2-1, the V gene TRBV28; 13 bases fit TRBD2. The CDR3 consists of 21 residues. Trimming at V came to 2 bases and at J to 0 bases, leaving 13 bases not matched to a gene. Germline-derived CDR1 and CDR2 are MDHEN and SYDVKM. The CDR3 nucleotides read TGTGCCAGCAGTTTAAGGCCCGGGACTAGCGGGGCCCGTAGCTCCTACAATGAGCAGTTCTTC. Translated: CASSLRPGTSGARSSYNEQFF.

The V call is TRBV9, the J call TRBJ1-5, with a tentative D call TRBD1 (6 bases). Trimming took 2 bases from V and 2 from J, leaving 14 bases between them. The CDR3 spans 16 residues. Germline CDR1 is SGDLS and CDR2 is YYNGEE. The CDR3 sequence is CASSVGGGWGNQPQHF. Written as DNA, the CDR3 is TGTGCCAGCAGCGTCGGGGGGGGCTGGGGCAATCAGCCCCAGCATTTT. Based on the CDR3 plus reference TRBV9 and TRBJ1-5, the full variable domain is DSGVTQTPKHLITATGQRVTLRCSPRSGDLSVYWYQQSLDQGLQFLIQYYNGEERAKGNILERFSAQQFPDLHSELNLSSLELGDSALYFCASSVGGGWGNQPQHFGDGTRLSIL.

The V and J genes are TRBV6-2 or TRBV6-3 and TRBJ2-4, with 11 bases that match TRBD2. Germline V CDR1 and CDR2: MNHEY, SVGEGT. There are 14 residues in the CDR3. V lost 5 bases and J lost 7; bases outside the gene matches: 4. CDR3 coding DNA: TGTGCCAGCAGTATAGCGGGAGGGCACAACATTCAGTACTTC. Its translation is CASSIAGGHNIQYF.

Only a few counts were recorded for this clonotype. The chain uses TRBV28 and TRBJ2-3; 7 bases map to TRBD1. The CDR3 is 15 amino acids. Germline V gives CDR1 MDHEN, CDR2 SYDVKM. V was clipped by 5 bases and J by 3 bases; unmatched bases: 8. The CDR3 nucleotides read TGTGCCAGCAGTCCCGACAGGGAAGCGACAGATACGCAGTATTTT. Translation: CASSPDREATDTQYF.

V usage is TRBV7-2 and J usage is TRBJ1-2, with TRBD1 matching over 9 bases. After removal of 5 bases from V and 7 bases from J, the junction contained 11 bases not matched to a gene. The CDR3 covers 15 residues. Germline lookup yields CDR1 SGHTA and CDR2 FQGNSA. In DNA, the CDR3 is TGTGCCAGCAGCGAAACAGGGGGCGTTGCGGGTGGCTACACCTTC. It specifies CASSETGGVAGGYTF.

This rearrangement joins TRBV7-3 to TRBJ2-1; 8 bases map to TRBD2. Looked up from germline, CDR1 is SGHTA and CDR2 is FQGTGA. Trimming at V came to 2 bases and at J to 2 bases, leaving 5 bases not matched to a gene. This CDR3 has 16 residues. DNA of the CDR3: TGTGCCAGCAGCTTATCAGCGGGAGCGGCCTACAATGAGCAGTTCTTC. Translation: CASSLSAGAAYNEQFF.

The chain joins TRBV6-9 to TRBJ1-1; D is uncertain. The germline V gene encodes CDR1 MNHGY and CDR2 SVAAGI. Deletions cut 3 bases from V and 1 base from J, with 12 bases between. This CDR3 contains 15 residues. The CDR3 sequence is CASSYSKRTNTEAFF. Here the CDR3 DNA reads TGTGCCAGCAGTTACTCAAAACGGACGAACACTGAAGCTTTCTTT.

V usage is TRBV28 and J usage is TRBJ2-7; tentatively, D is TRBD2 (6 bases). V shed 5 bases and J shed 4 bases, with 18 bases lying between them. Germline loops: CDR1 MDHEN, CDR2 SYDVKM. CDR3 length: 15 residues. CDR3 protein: CASSDIGSSGYEQYF. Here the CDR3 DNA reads TGTGCCAGCAGTGACATCGGGAGTTCTGGGTACGAGCAGTACTTC.

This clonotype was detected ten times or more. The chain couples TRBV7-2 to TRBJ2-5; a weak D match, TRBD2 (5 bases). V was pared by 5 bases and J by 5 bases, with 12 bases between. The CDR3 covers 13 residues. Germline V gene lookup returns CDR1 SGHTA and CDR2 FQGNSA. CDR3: CASSPWGEETQYF. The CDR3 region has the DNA TGTGCCAGCAGCCCATGGGGAGAGGAGACCCAGTACTTC.

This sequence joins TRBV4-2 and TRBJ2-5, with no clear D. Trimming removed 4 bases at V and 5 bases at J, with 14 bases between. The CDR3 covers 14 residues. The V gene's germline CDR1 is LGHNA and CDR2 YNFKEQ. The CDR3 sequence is CASSRSLLGETQYF. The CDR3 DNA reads TGTGCCAGCAGCCGCTCCCTGTTAGGGGAGACCCAGTACTTC.

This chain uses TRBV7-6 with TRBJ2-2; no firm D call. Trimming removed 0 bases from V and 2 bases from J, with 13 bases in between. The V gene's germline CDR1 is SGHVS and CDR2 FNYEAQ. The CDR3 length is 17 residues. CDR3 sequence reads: CASSLAIGSPNTGELFF. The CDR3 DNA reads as TGTGCCAGCAGCTTAGCGATCGGCAGCCCCAACACCGGGGAGCTGTTTTTT.

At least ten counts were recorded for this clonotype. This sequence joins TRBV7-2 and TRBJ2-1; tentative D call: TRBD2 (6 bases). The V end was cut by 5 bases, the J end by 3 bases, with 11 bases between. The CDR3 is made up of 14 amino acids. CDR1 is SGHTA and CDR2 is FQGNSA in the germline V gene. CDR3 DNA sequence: TGTGCCAGCAGCGTCCGACTAGTCTACAATGAGCAGTTCTTC. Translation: CASSVRLVYNEQFF.

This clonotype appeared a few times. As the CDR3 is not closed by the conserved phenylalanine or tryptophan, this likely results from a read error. Here the CDR3 reads CASSLGTGSYTEAFL. DNA of the CDR3: TGTGCCAGCAGCCTTGGGACAGGGAGCTACACTGAAGCTTTCCTT. V and J are TRBV7-8 and TRBJ1-1; TRBD1 matches at 9 bases. The CDR3 is 15 amino acids. CDR1 and CDR2 (germline): SGHVS, FQNEAQ. With 5 bases clipped from V and 3 bases from J, the junction kept 7 bases outside the gene matches.

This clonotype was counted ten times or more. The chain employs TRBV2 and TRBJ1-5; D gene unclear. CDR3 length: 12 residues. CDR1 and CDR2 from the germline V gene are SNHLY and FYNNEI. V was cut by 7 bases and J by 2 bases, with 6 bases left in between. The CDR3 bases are TGTGCCAGCACCTTCGGCAATCAGCCCCAGCATTTT. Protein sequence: CASTFGNQPQHF.

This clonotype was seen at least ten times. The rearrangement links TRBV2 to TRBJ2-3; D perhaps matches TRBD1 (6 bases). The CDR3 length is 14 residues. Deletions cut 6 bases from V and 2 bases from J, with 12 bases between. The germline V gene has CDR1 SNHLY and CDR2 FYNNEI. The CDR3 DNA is TGTGCCAGCAGGATAGAGGGGGTCACAGATACGCAGTATTTT. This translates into CASRIEGVTDTQYF.

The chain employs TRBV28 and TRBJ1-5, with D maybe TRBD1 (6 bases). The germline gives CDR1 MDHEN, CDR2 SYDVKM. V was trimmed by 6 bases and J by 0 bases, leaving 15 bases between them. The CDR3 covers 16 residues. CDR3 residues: CASSHLDRDSNQPQHF. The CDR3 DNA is TGTGCCAGCAGCCACTTGGACAGAGATAGCAATCAGCCCCAGCATTTT.

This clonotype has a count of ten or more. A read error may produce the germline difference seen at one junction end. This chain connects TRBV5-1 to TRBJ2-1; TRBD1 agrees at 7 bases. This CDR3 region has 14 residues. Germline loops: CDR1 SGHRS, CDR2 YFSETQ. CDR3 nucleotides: TGTGCCAGCAGCCCGGGACAGAGTTACAATGAGCAGTTCTTC. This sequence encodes CASSPGQSYNEQFF.

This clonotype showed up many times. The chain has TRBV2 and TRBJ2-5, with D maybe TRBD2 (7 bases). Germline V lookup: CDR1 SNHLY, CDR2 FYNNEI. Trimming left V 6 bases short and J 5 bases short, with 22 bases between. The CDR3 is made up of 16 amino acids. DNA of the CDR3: TGTGCCAGCAGCGAGTCGACGGGGGCGGGAGTGGAGACCCAGTACTTC. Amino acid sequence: CASSESTGAGVETQYF.

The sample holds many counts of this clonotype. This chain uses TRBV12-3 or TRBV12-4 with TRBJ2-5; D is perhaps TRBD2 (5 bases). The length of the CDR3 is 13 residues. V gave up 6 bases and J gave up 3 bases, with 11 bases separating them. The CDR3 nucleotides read TGTGCCAGCAGGAATAGCGTAAAAGAGACCCAGTACTTC. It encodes CASRNSVKETQYF.

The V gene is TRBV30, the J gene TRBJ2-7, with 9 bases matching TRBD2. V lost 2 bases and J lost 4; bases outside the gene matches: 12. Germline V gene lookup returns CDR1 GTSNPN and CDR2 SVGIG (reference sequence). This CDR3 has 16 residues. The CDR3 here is CAWSSQWAGGRYEQYF. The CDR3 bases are TGTGCCTGGAGTTCCCAATGGGCGGGAGGGCGATACGAGCAGTACTTC.

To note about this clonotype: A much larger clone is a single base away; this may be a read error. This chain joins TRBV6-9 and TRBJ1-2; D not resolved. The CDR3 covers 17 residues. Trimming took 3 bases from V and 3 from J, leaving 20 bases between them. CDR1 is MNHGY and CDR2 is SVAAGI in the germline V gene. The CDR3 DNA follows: TGTGCCAGCAGTTACCGATCATCGACACGGGCGGACTATGGCTACACCTTC. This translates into CASSYRSSTRADYGYTF.

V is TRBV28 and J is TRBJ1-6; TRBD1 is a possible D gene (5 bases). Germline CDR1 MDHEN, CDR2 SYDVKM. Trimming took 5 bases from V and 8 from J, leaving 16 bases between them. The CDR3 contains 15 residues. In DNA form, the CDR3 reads TGTGCCAGCAGTGTATTCCCGTCACAGGATTCACCCCTCCACTTT. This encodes CASSVFPSQDSPLHF.

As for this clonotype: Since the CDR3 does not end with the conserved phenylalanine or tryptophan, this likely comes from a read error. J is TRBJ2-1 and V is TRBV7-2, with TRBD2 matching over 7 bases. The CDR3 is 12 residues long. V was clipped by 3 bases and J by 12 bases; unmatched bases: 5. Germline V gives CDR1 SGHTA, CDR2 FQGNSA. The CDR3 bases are TGTGCCAGCAGCTTGACTAGCTACTTGCAGTTCTCC. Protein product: CASSLTSYLQFS.

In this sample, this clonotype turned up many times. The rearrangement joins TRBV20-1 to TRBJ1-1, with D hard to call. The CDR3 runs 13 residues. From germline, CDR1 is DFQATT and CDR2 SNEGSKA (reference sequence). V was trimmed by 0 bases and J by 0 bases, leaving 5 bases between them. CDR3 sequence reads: CSARDALNTEAFF. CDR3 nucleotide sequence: TGCAGTGCTAGAGATGCATTGAACACTGAAGCTTTCTTT.